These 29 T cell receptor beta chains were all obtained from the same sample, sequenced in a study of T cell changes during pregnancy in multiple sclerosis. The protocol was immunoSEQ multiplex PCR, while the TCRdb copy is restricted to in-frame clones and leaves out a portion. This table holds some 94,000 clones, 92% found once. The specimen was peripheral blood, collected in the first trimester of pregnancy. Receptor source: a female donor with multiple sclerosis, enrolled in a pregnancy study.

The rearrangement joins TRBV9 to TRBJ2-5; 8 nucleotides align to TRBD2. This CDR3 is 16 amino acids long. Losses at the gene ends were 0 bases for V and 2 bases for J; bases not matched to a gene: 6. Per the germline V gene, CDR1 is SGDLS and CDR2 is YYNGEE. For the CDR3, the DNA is TGTGCCAGCAGCGTAGCGGGGGGGGCGGGGCAAGAGACCCAGTACTTC. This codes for CASSVAGGAGQETQYF.

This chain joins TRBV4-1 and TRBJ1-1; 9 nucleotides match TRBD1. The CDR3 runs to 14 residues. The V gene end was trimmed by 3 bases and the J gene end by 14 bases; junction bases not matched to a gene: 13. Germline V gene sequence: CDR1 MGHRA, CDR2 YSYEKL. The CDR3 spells CASSQGPSGTGTFF. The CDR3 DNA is TGCGCCAGCAGCCAGGGACCCTCCGGGACAGGGACGTTCTTT.

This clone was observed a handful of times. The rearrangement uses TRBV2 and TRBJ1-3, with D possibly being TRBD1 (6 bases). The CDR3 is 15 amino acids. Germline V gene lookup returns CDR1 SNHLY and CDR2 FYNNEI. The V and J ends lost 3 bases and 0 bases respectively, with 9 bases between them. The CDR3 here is CASSEAGDSGNTIYF. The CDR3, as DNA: TGTGCCAGCAGTGAGGCAGGGGACTCTGGAAACACCATATATTTT.

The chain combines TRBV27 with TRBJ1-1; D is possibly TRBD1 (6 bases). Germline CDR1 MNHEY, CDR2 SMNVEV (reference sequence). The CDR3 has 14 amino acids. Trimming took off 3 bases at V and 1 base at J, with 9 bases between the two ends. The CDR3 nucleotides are TGTGCCAGCAGTTTTACAGGGCCGAACACTGAAGCTTTCTTT. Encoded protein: CASSFTGPNTEAFF.

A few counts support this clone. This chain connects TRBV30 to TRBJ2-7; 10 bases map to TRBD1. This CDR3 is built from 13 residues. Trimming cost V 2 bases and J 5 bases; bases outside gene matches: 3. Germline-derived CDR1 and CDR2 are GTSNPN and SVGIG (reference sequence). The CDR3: CAWSRGTGDEQYF. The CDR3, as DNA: TGTGCCTGGAGTAGAGGGACAGGGGACGAGCAGTACTTC. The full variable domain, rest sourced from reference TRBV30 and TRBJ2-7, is SQTIHQWPATLVQPVGSPLSLECTVEGTSNPNLYWYRQAAGRGLQLLFYSVGIGQISSEVPQNLSASRPQDRQFILSSKKLLLSDSGFYLCAWSRGTGDEQYFGPGTRLTVT.

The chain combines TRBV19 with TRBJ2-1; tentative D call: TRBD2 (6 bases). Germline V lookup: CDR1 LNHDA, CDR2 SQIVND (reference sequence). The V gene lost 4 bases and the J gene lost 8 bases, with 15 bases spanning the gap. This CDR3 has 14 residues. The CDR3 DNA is TGTGCCAGTAGTAACGGGATGGGAGGTGATGAGCAGTTCTTC. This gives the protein CASSNGMGGDEQFF.

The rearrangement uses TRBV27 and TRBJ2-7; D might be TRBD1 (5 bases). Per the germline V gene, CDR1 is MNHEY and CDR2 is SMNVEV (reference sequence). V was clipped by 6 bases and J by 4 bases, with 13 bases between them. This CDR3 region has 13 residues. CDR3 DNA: TGTGCCAGCAGCCGTTACGACAGTTACGAGCAGTACTTC. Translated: CASSRYDSYEQYF.

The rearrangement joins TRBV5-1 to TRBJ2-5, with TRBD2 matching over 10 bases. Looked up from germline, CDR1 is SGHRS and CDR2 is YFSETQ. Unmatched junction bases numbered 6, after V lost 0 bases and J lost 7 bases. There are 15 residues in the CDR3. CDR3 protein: CASSLATSGAGTQYF. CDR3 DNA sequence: TGCGCCAGCAGCTTGGCCACTAGCGGGGCGGGGACCCAGTACTTC.

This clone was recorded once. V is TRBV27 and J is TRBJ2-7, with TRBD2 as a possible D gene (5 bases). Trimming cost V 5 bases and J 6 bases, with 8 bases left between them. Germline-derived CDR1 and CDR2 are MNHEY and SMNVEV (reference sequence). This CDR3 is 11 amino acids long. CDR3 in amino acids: CASSRAGEQYF. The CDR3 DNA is TGTGCCAGCAGTAGGGCGGGCGAGCAGTACTTC.

CDR3 sequence (DNA): TGTGCCAGCAGGACTAGCGGGGATTCGGATACGCAGTATTTT. Its protein is CASRTSGDSDTQYF. The chain joins TRBV28 to TRBJ2-3; 11 bases fit TRBD2. The CDR3 sequence is 14 residues long. V was clipped by 6 bases and J by 6 bases; unmatched bases: 5. Germline lookup yields CDR1 MDHEN and CDR2 SYDVKM.

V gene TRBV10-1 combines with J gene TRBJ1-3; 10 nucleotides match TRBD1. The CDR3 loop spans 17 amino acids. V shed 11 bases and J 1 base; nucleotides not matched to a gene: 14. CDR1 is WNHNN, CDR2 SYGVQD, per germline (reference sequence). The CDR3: CAGTGQGVVLSGNTIYF. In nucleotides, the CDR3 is TGCGCCGGCACCGGACAGGGGGTTGTTTTGTCTGGAAACACCATATATTTT.

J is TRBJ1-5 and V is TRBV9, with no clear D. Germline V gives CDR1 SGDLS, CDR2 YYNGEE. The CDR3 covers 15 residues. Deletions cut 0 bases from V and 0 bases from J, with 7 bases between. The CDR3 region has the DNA TGTGCCAGCAGCGTAGACGGTTTTAGCAATCAGCCCCAGCATTTT. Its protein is CASSVDGFSNQPQHF.

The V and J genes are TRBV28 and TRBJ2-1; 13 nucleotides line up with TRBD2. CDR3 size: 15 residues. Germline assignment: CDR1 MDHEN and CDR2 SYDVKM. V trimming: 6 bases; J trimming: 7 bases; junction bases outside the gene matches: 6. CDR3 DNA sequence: TGTGCCAGCAGCATGACTAGCGGGAGGCAAAATGAGCAGTTCTTC. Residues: CASSMTSGRQNEQFF.

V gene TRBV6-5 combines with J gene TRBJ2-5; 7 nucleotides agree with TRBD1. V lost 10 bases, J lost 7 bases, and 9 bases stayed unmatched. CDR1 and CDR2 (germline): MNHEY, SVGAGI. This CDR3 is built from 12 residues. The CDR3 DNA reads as TGTGCCAATCCACCAAACAGGGGGACCCAGTACTTC. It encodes CANPPNRGTQYF.

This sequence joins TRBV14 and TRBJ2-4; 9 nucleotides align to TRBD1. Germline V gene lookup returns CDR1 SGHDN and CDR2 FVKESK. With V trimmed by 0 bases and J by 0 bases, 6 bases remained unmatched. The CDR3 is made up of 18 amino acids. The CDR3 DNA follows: TGTGCCAGCAGCCAAGATCCACTGGGACAGGGAGCCAAAAACATTCAGTACTTC. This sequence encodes CASSQDPLGQGAKNIQYF.

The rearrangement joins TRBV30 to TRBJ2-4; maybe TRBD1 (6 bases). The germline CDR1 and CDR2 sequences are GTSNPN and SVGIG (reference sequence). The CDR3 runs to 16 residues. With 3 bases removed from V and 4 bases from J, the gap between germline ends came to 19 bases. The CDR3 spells CAWRATSGAPKNIQYF. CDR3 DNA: TGTGCCTGGAGGGCAACATCAGGGGCTCCTAAAAACATTCAGTACTTC.

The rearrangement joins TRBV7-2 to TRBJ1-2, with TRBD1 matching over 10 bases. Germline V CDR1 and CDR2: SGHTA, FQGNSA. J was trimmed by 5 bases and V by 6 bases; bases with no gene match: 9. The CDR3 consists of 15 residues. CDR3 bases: TGTGCCAGCAGGCAGACAGGGGGCGTCTTGTATGGCTACACCTTC. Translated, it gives CASRQTGGVLYGYTF.

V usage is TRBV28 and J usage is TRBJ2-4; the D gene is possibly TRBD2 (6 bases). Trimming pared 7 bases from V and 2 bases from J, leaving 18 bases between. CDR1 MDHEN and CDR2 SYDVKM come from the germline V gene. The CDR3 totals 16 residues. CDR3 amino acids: CASNLGGGRSKNIQYF. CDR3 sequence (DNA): TGTGCCAGCAACCTGGGGGGAGGCAGGTCCAAAAACATTCAGTACTTC.

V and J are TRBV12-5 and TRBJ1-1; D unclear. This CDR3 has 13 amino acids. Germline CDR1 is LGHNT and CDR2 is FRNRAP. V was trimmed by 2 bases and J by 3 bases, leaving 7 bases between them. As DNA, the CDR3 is TGTGCTAGTGGTTTGAGCGGCTACACTGAAGCTTTCTTT. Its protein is CASGLSGYTEAFF.

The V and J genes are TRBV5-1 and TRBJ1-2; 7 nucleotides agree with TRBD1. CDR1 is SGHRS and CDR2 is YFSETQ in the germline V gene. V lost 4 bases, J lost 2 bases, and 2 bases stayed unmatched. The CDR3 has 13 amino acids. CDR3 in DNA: TGCGCCAGCAGCCCGGGACAGAACTATGGCTACACCTTC. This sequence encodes CASSPGQNYGYTF.

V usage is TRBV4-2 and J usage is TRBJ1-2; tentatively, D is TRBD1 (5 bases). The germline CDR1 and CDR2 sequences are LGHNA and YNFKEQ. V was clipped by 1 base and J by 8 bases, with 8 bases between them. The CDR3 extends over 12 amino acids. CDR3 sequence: CASSQGDFGYTF. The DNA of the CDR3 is TGTGCCAGCAGCCAAGGGGACTTCGGCTACACCTTC.

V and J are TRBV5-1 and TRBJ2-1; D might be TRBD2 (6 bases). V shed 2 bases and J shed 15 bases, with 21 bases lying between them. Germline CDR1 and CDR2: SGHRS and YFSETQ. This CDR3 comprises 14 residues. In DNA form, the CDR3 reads TGCGCCAGCAGCTTATCGGACTACCGCCGGGCGGGGTTCTTC. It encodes CASSLSDYRRAGFF.

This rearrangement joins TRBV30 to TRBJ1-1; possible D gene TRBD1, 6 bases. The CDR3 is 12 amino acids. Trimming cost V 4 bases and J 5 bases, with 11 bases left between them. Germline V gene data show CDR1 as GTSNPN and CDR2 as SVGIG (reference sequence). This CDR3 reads CAWNSQGTEAFF. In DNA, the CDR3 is TGTGCCTGGAACAGCCAGGGGACTGAAGCTTTCTTT.

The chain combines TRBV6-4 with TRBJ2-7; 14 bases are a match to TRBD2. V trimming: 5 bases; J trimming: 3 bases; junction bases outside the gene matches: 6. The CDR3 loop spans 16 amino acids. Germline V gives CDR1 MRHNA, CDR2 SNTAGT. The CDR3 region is CASSPGTSGSIYEQYF. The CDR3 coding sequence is TGTGCCAGCAGTCCGGGGACTAGCGGGAGCATCTACGAGCAGTACTTC.

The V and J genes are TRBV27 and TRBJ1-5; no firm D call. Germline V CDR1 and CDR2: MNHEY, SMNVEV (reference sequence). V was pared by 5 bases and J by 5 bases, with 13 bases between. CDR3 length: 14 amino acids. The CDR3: CASSLSGGYQPQHF. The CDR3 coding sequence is TGTGCCAGCAGTCTCTCGGGTGGGTATCAGCCCCAGCATTTT.

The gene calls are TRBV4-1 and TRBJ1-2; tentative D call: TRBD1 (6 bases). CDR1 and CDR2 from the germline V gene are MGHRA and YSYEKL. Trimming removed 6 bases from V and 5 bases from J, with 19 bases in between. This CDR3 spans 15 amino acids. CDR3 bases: TGCGCCAGCAGGTGGAAGGTCGGCACAGGGTATGGCTACACCTTC. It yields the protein CASRWKVGTGYGYTF.

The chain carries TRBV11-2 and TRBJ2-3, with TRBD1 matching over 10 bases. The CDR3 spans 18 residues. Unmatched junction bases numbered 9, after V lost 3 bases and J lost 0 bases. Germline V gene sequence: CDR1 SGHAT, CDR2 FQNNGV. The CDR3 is CASSLGDRGSPSTDTQYF. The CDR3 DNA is TGTGCCAGCAGCTTGGGGGACAGGGGATCCCCGAGCACAGATACGCAGTATTTT. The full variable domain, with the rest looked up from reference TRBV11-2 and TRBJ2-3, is EAGVAQSPRYKIIEKRQSVAFWCNPISGHATLYWYQQILGQGPKLLIQFQNNGVVDDSQLPKDRFSAERLKGVDSTLKIQPAKLEDSAVYLCASSLGDRGSPSTDTQYFGPGTRLTVL.

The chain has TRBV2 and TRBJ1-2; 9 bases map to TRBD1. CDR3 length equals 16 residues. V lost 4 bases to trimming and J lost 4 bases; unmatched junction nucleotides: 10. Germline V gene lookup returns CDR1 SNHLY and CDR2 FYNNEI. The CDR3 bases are TGTGCCAGCAGTGGGGACAGGGCTGCCCTAACCTATGGCTACACCTTC. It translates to CASSGDRAALTYGYTF.

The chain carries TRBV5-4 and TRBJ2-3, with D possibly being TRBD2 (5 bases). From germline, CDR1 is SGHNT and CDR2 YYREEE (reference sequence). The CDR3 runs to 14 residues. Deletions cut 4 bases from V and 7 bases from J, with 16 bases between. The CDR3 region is CASSHEPSGYTQYF. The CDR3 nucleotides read TGTGCCAGCAGCCACGAGCCCTCGGGATATACGCAGTATTTT.